This T cell receptor beta chain was obtained from a study of T cell repertoires in cytomegalovirus infection. Study-wide context: Carrying CMV and the relevant HLA type showed in public TCR beta signatures. Whole-study results and caveats: In two of eight donors, the top clonotype was HLA-C-restricted CMV-specific. The cumulative frequency of public TCR beta families distinguished individuals who carried CMV together with the relevant HLA.

TCRdb itself ran the reads through MiXCR, one entry per CDR3 protein. This table holds approximately 100,000 distinct CDR3 sequences, roughly 30% found once. The germline V and J ends were trimmed by 1 base and 0 bases, with 7 bases remaining between them. This CDR3 is 15 amino acids long. The germline CDR1 and CDR2 sequences are SNHLY and FYNNEI. This clonotype has ten or more counts. The target antigen is unknown. The origin of this receptor is a human donor in good health (CMV status not recorded). Some clones in this sample may be carry-over from other donors' samples. The rearrangement links TRBV2 to TRBJ1-5, with unresolved D. Sequences were derived from CD8+ T cells from cultured PBMCs, sampled from culture after CMV antigen stimulation. CDR3 in DNA: TGTGCCAGCAGTGAAGGATGGAGTAGCAATCAGCCCCAGCATTTT. It is translated as CASSEGWSSNQPQHF. Variable domain in full (rest from reference TRBV2 and TRBJ1-5): EPEVTQTPSHQVTQMGQEVILRCVPISNHLYFYWYRQILGQKVEFLVSFYNNEISEKSEIFDDQFSVERPDGSNFTLKIRSTKLEDSAMYFCASSEGWSSNQPQHFGDGTRLSIL.